A selection of T cell receptor beta chains follows, all from one sample in a study of T cells after yellow fever vaccination. TCRdb re-called the 5' RACE reads through MiXCR, storing one row per CDR3 protein. The table lists around 300,000 distinct CDR3 sequences, approximately 4% of them singletons. The material sequenced was PBMCs, taken 5 days after the yellow fever booster vaccination. These TCRs come from a man between 18 and 29 years old who received the YFV17D yellow fever vaccine. The CDR3 runs from the conserved cysteine through the conserved F or W.

j_gene	v_gene	CDR3aa
TRBJ2-3	TRBV6-5	CASVAASSPSTDTQYF
TRBJ2-3	TRBV5-4	CASSLAGTAFTDTQYF
TRBJ1-1	TRBV19	CASTLFEGLNTEAFF
TRBJ2-5	TRBV4-2	CASSQGGLAGETQYF
TRBJ1-2	TRBV7-8	CASSLRDRGLGGYTF
TRBJ1-1	TRBV28	CASSPPRDTEAFF
TRBJ2-1	TRBV6-1	CASRPSGGARQFF
TRBJ1-5	TRBV6-2/TRBV6-3	CASSPDRARNQPQHF
TRBJ1-2	TRBV6-5	CASSRYRGSYGYTF
TRBJ1-2	TRBV24-1	CATSDLIGLSYTF
TRBJ2-1	TRBV7-9	CASSLARQGFNEQFF
TRBJ2-3	TRBV4-1	CASSQPLADRADTQYF
TRBJ2-3	TRBV7-6	CASSLDRRDTQYF
TRBJ1-4	TRBV7-8	CASSRTGYEKLFF
TRBJ2-2	TRBV5-1	CASSFDVLGATGELFF
TRBJ1-6	TRBV5-1	CASKQENNSPLHF
TRBJ2-5	TRBV15	CATSRGGMGGETQYF
TRBJ2-1	TRBV7-7	CASSLVPGATRGEQFF
TRBJ2-3	TRBV19	CASSIARTASTDTQYF
TRBJ1-1	TRBV5-1	CASSSSVGGDTEAFF
TRBJ1-1	TRBV19	CAVAVMNTEAFF
TRBJ2-5	TRBV7-9	CASSLEKETQYF
TRBJ1-1	TRBV7-9	CASRKRNTEAFF
TRBJ2-3	TRBV24-1	CATSDWQRSSTDTQYF
TRBJ2-3	TRBV4-3	CASSQDRTGDADTQYF
TRBJ2-1	TRBV7-9	CASSLGPYVSEQFF
TRBJ2-7	TRBV6-1	CASSEVLDTYEQYF
TRBJ2-7	TRBV27	CASRSFVTGAYEQYF
TRBJ1-1	TRBV7-2	CASSSRVAINTEAFF
TRBJ2-3	TRBV6-2/TRBV6-3	CASSYLSGTPTADKQYF
TRBJ1-2	TRBV6-5	CASRDRWSGGYTF
TRBJ2-5	TRBV7-2	CASSPPGRALRSQYF
TRBJ2-2	TRBV11-2	CASSFLTTSVTGELFF
TRBJ2-3	TRBV6-2/TRBV6-3	CASKNRGDRTDTQYF
TRBJ2-3	TRBV4-1	CASSFGLAGVLSTDTQYF
TRBJ1-6	TRBV9	CASTITGSTPLHF
TRBJ2-3	TRBV5-5	CASSHSGGASTDTQYF
TRBJ2-1	TRBV7-8	CASSLIRGLEQFF
TRBJ2-1	TRBV7-9	CASSLDVDRRYNEQFF
TRBJ2-3	TRBV21-1	CASSKSPPAGVNTDTQYF
TRBJ2-5	TRBV5-5	CASSLELAVQTQYF
TRBJ1-3	TRBV7-2	CASSPRQVRSGNTIYF
TRBJ1-1	TRBV5-1	CASSPTGRPEAFF
TRBJ2-2	TRBV7-2	CASSLGVHTGELFF
TRBJ2-1	TRBV12-3/TRBV12-4	CASSLRTAPGDEQFF
TRBJ2-3	TRBV2	CASSGKAGGSTDTQYF
TRBJ2-7	TRBV12-3/TRBV12-4	CASSPPGLDVYEQYF
TRBJ1-5	TRBV20-1	CSALRTPNQPQHF
TRBJ1-5	TRBV5-4	CASSQGGEYSNQPQHF